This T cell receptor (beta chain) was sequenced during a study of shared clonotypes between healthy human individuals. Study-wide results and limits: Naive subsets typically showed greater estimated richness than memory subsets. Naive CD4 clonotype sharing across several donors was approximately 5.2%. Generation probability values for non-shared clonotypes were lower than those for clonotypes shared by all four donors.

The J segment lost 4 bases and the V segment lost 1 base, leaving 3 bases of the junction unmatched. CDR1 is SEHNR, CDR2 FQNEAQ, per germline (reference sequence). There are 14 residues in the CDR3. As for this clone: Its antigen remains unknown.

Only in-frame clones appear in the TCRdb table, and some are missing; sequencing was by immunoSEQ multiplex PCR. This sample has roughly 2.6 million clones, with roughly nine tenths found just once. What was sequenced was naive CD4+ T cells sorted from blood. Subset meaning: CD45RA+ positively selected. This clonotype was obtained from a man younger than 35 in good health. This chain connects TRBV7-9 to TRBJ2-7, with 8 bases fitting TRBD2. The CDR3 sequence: CASSLEGTSYEQYF. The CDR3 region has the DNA TGTGCCAGCAGCTTAGAAGGGACTAGTTACGAGCAGTACTTC.